This T cell receptor beta chain derives from a study of blood T cell repertoires in COVID-19. As for the study in general: Acute and convalescent COVID-19 samples came from the United States, Italy and Spain. The cDNA or gDNA used as material had been derived from T cells, B-cell-depleted T cells, or PBMCs.

Per the germline V gene, CDR1 is SGHRS and CDR2 is YFSETQ. V was pared by 1 base and J by 4 bases, with 11 bases between. The CDR3 has 14 amino acids. Original handling: Reference gene primer amplification gave estimated nucleated cell counts. Measured with immunoSEQ multiplex PCR; TCRdb has only the in-frame clones, and not every one. V and J calls and clone size come straight from that table; D and trimming were deduced from the DNA. The sample has about 64,000 clones; almost 80% are singletons. Sequenced sample: peripheral blood. The chain carries TRBV5-1 and TRBJ1-1, with D possibly TRBD1 on 6 matching bases. The receptor comes from a man older than 75 with acute or convalescent COVID-19. The CDR3 DNA reads as TGCGCCAGCAGCTTGTGGACAGTGGTCACTGAAGCTTTCTTT. It encodes CASSLWTVVTEAFF.